The 27 T cell receptor beta chains below were found in one sample sequenced in a study of T cell changes during pregnancy in multiple sclerosis. The method was immunoSEQ multiplex PCR; TCRdb's version includes in-frame clones alone and lacks a portion of them. The table shows over 40,000 clones, with roughly 90% occurring only once. The specimen comprised peripheral blood, sampled in the second trimester of pregnancy. Source of these receptors: a female donor in good health, enrolled as a control in a pregnancy study.

This sequence joins TRBV29-1 and TRBJ2-1, with 8 bases that match TRBD2. This CDR3 is 12 amino acids long. Germline V gene sequence: CDR1 SQVTM, CDR2 ANQGSEA. V dropped 3 bases and J dropped 10; count of bases not matched to a gene: 5. The DNA of the CDR3 is TGCAGCGTTGAGGCGCGGGGGGTCGAGCAGTTCTTC. This translates into CSVEARGVEQFF.

CDR3 region: CASNQIQGVSYEQYF. CDR3 DNA sequence: TGTGCCAGCAACCAAATACAGGGGGTATCCTACGAGCAGTACTTC. The chain recombines TRBV5-8 with TRBJ2-7, with 8 positions matching TRBD1. Germline loops: CDR1 SGHTS, CDR2 YDEGEE. The CDR3 consists of 15 residues. The V gene end was trimmed by 6 bases and the J gene end by 1 base; junction bases not matched to a gene: 9.

The V and J genes are TRBV25-1 and TRBJ2-4, with a possible D match to TRBD1 (6 bases). Looked up from germline, CDR1 is MGHDK and CDR2 is SYGVNS. The CDR3 has 13 residues. The V end was cut by 8 bases, the J end by 3 bases, with 11 bases between. CDR3 amino acids: CASEGHIKNIQYF. CDR3 nucleotide sequence: TGTGCCAGCGAGGGACACATCAAAAACATTCAGTACTTC.

The gene calls are TRBV10-3 and TRBJ2-5; TRBD1 matches 7 bases. The length of the CDR3 is 13 residues. Trimming removed 6 bases from V and 2 bases from J; junction bases left unmatched: 3. Germline assignment: CDR1 ENHRY and CDR2 SYGVKD. This CDR3 reads CAIRGTAQETQYF. The CDR3 DNA follows: TGTGCCATCAGGGGGACAGCACAAGAGACCCAGTACTTC.

This chain joins TRBV9 and TRBJ2-1; 8 nucleotides match TRBD2. V lost 0 bases, J lost 8 bases, and 10 bases stayed unmatched. Germline lookup yields CDR1 SGDLS and CDR2 YYNGEE. The CDR3 spans 16 residues. The CDR3 coding sequence is TGTGCCAGCAGCGTAGTGGGGGCGGGGGGCGTCGATGAGCAGTTCTTC. Residues: CASSVVGAGGVDEQFF.

The CDR3 DNA reads as TGTGCCAGCGGCATTCGCGGGGGCACCGGGGAGCTGTTTTTT. It yields the protein CASGIRGGTGELFF. V and J are TRBV2 and TRBJ2-2; 7 positions match TRBD2. Losses at the gene ends were 8 bases for V and 4 bases for J; bases not matched to a gene: 7. The CDR3 is made up of 14 amino acids. Germline-derived CDR1 and CDR2 are SNHLY and FYNNEI.

This clone was seen a handful of times. The rearrangement joins TRBV6-5 to TRBJ2-2, with 8 bases fitting TRBD2. Germline CDR1 is MNHEY and CDR2 is SVGAGI. V gave up 2 bases and J gave up 4 bases; unmatched junction bases: 3. The CDR3 loop spans 15 amino acids. CDR3 protein: CASSYVGGATGELFF. The CDR3 bases are TGTGCCAGCAGTTACGTCGGGGGGGCCACCGGGGAGCTGTTTTTT.

J is TRBJ2-1 and V is TRBV5-8; TRBD1 aligns across 8 bases. The CDR3 is made up of 16 amino acids. Germline V gives CDR1 SGHTS, CDR2 YDEGEE. V trimming: 0 bases; J trimming: 2 bases; junction bases outside the gene matches: 4. For the CDR3, the DNA is TGTGCCAGCAGCTTGGGCGGACAGGGCACCTACAATGAGCAGTTCTTC. It is translated as CASSLGGQGTYNEQFF.

The chain uses TRBV4-3 and TRBJ2-7, with a weak D call TRBD1 (5 bases). The CDR3 covers 15 residues. Trimming took off 1 base at V and 3 bases at J, with 13 bases between the two ends. Germline V gene sequence: CDR1 LGHNA, CDR2 YSLEER. The DNA of the CDR3 is TGCGCCAGCAGCCAAGCACCGGACACAATCTACGAGCAGTACTTC. Translating gives CASSQAPDTIYEQYF.

The chain uses TRBV18 and TRBJ2-7, with D possibly being TRBD2 (7 bases). The germline V and J ends were trimmed by 1 base and 5 bases, with 21 bases remaining between them. From germline, CDR1 is KGHSH and CDR2 LQKENI. The CDR3 has 17 residues. The CDR3 protein is CASSPLGGRPGVDEQYF. Written as DNA, the CDR3 is TGTGCCAGCTCACCACTGGGGGGGCGGCCGGGAGTCGACGAGCAGTACTTC.

The chain has TRBV15 and TRBJ2-5; 9 bases fit TRBD2. Trimming removed 1 base from V and 5 bases from J; junction bases left unmatched: 8. From germline, CDR1 is LNHNV and CDR2 YYDKDF (reference sequence). The CDR3 has 16 residues. The CDR3 spells CATSRAVRGGQETQYF. The CDR3 coding sequence is TGTGCCACCAGCAGAGCAGTGCGGGGGGGCCAGGAGACCCAGTACTTC.

This clone turned up a few times. V and J are TRBV7-2 and TRBJ2-2; 14 bases are a match to TRBD2. Trimming removed 3 bases from V and 7 bases from J; junction bases left unmatched: 4. The length of the CDR3 is 16 residues. Germline V gene sequence: CDR1 SGHTA, CDR2 FQGNSA. CDR3 in DNA: TGTGCCAGCAGCTTGACTAGCGGGAGGGCCGGCGGGGAGCTGTTTTTT. This codes for CASSLTSGRAGGELFF.

V is TRBV28 and J is TRBJ1-5, with 9 bases aligning to TRBD1. V dropped 5 bases and J dropped 11; count of bases not matched to a gene: 16. The CDR3 runs to 16 residues. Germline V gene lookup returns CDR1 MDHEN and CDR2 SYDVKM. Here the CDR3 DNA reads TGTGCCAGCAGTGTGACCGGGACAGGGCCCCTTTCGGCCCAGCATTTT. This sequence encodes CASSVTGTGPLSAQHF. The entire variable domain, with the rest obtained from reference TRBV28 and TRBJ1-5, is as follows: DVKVTQSSRYLVKRTGEKVFLECVQDMDHENMFWYRQDPGLGLRLIYFSYDVKMKEKGDIPEGYSVSREKKERFSLILESASTNQTSMYLCASSVTGTGPLSAQHFGDGTRLSIL.

Worth noting for this clone: It is unclear where the CDR3 begins or ends on the DNA, so no DNA is shown, and the CDR3 is as TCRdb lists it. V and J are TRBV27 and TRBJ1-2; the table gives TRBD1 as D, unverified against the DNA. The CDR3 spans 17 residues, counting both ends. Germline V gene data show CDR1 as MNHEY and CDR2 as SMNVEV (reference sequence). CDR3 amino acids: CASSSSTEPWKVYGYTF.

The J gene is TRBJ1-2, the V gene TRBV2; maybe TRBD1 (6 bases). From germline, CDR1 is SNHLY and CDR2 FYNNEI. The CDR3 sequence is 14 residues long. The germline V and J ends were trimmed by 6 bases and 6 bases, with 17 bases remaining between them. CDR3 protein: CASRGNPRTDGYTF. The CDR3 DNA reads as TGTGCCAGCAGGGGCAACCCTCGGACAGATGGCTACACCTTC.

The chain joins TRBV6-1 to TRBJ2-1; 11 bases fit TRBD1. This CDR3 region has 16 residues. CDR1 and CDR2 (germline): MNHNS, SASEGT. With 7 bases clipped from V and 7 bases from J, the junction kept 12 bases outside the gene matches. The CDR3 region is CASTAARTGGANEQFF. CDR3 nucleotides: TGTGCCAGCACTGCAGCAAGGACAGGGGGCGCGAATGAGCAGTTCTTC.

The chain couples TRBV5-8 to TRBJ2-2; 11 nucleotides line up with TRBD2. Germline assignment: CDR1 SGHTS and CDR2 YDEGEE. This CDR3 contains 15 residues. The ends lost 4 bases at V and 5 bases at J; junction bases unmatched: 4. CDR3 bases: TGTGCCAGCAGCGGGGGACTAGCGGAGACCGGGGAGCTGTTTTTT. This sequence encodes CASSGGLAETGELFF.

This chain links TRBV10-2 with TRBJ1-2; no clear D. V lost 1 base, J lost 3 bases, and 6 bases lay in between. CDR1 is WSHSY and CDR2 is SAAADI in the germline V gene. The CDR3 has 13 residues. Here the CDR3 reads CASSELADYGYTF. In nucleotides, the CDR3 is TGCGCCAGCAGTGAGTTGGCAGACTATGGCTACACCTTC.

This chain's CDR3 is CASSSRQAGGEPLHF. The CDR3 nucleotides read TGTGCCAGTAGTTCCCGACAGGCCGGGGGGGAACCCCTCCACTTT. The chain is built from TRBV19 and TRBJ1-6; D is possibly TRBD1 (6 bases). Germline values: CDR1 LNHDA, CDR2 SQIVND (reference sequence). This CDR3 comprises 15 residues. V shed 5 bases and J shed 12 bases, with 20 bases lying between them. The complete variable domain, with remaining parts taken from reference TRBV19 and TRBJ1-6, reads DGGITQSPKYLFRKEGQNVTLSCEQNLNHDAMYWYRQDPGQGLRLIYYSQIVNDFQKGDIAEGYSVSREKKESFPLTVTSAQKNPTAFYLCASSSRQAGGEPLHFGNGTRLTVT.

This clone was recorded only once. The genes are TRBV19 and TRBJ1-5; 8 bases align to TRBD1. Trimming removed 3 bases from V and 1 base from J; junction bases left unmatched: 8. The germline CDR1 and CDR2 sequences are LNHDA and SQIVND (reference sequence). The CDR3 has 17 residues. This CDR3 reads CASSIRQGMGSNQPQHF. The CDR3 bases are TGTGCCAGTAGTATTCGACAGGGGATGGGCAGCAATCAGCCCCAGCATTTT.

The chain couples TRBV5-6 to TRBJ1-3; no firm D call. The CDR3 length is 16 residues. V dropped 1 base and J dropped 0 bases, with 11 bases sitting between them. CDR1 and CDR2 from the germline V gene are SGHDT and YYEEEE. DNA for the CDR3: TGTGCCAGCAGCTTGAGGCAGGATCACTCTGGAAACACCATATATTTT. Translated: CASSLRQDHSGNTIYF.

V and J are TRBV6-5 and TRBJ1-2, with a possible D match to TRBD1 (6 bases). The length of the CDR3 is 13 residues. CDR1 and CDR2 (germline): MNHEY, SVGAGI. Trimming cost V 6 bases and J 8 bases, with 16 bases left between them. The DNA of the CDR3 is TGTGCCAGCAGCTCCGACAGGCTGGGCGGCTACACCTTC. Its translation is CASSSDRLGGYTF.

V is TRBV6-1 and J is TRBJ2-7; D is undetermined. In germline, CDR1 is MNHNS, CDR2 SASEGT. Trimming took off 0 bases at V and 5 bases at J, with 5 bases between the two ends. The CDR3 consists of 12 residues. The CDR3 sequence: CASSEAPDEQYF. The CDR3 bases are TGTGCCAGCAGTGAAGCGCCGGACGAGCAGTACTTC.

This clone was picked up one time. The chain has TRBV7-8 and TRBJ2-7, with 9 bases matching TRBD1. This CDR3 spans 14 amino acids. Per the germline V gene, CDR1 is SGHVS and CDR2 is FQNEAQ. The V gene end was trimmed by 5 bases and the J gene end by 5 bases; junction bases not matched to a gene: 7. CDR3 residues: CASSKTGGSNEQYF. CDR3 in DNA: TGTGCCAGCAGCAAGACAGGGGGGAGCAACGAGCAGTACTTC.

This clone has a single count. V usage is TRBV19 and J usage is TRBJ1-1; D perhaps matches TRBD1 (5 bases). With 7 bases removed from V and 3 bases from J, the gap between germline ends came to 21 bases. The germline gives CDR1 LNHDA, CDR2 SQIVND (reference sequence). The CDR3 covers 16 residues. The CDR3 spells CASKVRGAGRDTEAFF. CDR3 DNA sequence: TGTGCCAGTAAAGTACGTGGGGCAGGAAGGGACACTGAAGCTTTCTTT.

Only a few counts were recorded for this clone. V is TRBV27 and J is TRBJ1-6, with a tentative D call TRBD1 (6 bases). CDR3 length: 14 residues. Looked up from germline, CDR1 is MNHEY and CDR2 is SMNVEV (reference sequence). Trimming pared 4 bases from V and 4 bases from J, leaving 8 bases between. In DNA, the CDR3 is TGTGCCAGCAGTTGGGGACAATATAATTCACCCCTCCACTTT. It encodes CASSWGQYNSPLHF.

V and J are TRBV5-6 and TRBJ2-7, with TRBD2 matching over 7 bases. Germline CDR1 reads SGHDT; CDR2 reads YYEEEE. The CDR3 spans 14 residues. V trimming: 4 bases; J trimming: 9 bases; junction bases outside the gene matches: 13. The CDR3 reads CASSTGGGGFGQYF. In nucleotides, the CDR3 is TGTGCCAGCAGCACCGGTGGGGGGGGATTCGGGCAGTACTTC.